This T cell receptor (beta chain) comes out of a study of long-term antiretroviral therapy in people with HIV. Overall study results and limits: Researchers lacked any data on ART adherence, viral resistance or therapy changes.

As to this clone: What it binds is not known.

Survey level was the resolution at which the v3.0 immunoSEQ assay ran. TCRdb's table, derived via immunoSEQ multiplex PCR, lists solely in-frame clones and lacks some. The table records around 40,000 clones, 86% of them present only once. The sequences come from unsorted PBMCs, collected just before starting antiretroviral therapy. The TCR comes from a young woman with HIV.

This CDR3 reads CASSFTLEVNEQFF. The CDR3 DNA follows: TGTGCCAGCAGTTTCACCCTCGAAGTCAATGAGCAGTTCTTC. This sequence joins TRBV6-5 and TRBJ2-1; D gene unclear. There are 14 residues in the CDR3. Germline assignment: CDR1 MNHEY and CDR2 SVGAGI. V was trimmed by 4 bases and J by 6 bases, leaving 13 bases between them.